One and the same sample provided the 21 T cell receptor beta chains below, sequenced in a study of human T cells and chemical hapten exposure. The time point here: patch test 1, 2 weeks after DPC sensitization. Treatment meaning: therapeutic diphenylcyclopropenone sensitization with weekly scalp DPC. TCRdb ran MiXCR on the RACE reads and lists one entry per CDR3 protein. This repertoire shows more than 100,000 distinct CDR3 sequences, about an eighth found once; its top ten account for 0.92%. The sequences come from whole blood, collected in connection with sensitization to the hapten diphenylcyclopropenone (DPC). The receptor set was obtained from a man younger than 35 with alopecia areata. Some clones in this sample may be carry-over from other donors' samples.

This clonotype has a handful of counts. The V call is TRBV20-1, the J call TRBJ1-1; TRBD1 is a possible D gene (5 bases). Germline CDR1 reads DFQATT; CDR2 reads SNEGSKA (reference sequence). V lost 0 bases to trimming and J lost 2 bases, with 13 bases between them. The CDR3 sequence is 15 residues long. The CDR3 sequence is CSAREGTGSNTEAFF. The CDR3 coding sequence is TGCAGTGCTAGAGAGGGGACGGGGTCAAACACTGAAGCTTTCTTT.

This clonotype showed up just a few times. The chain carries TRBV5-1 and TRBJ1-2; TRBD1 aligns across 7 bases. The CDR3 totals 15 residues. Germline V gives CDR1 SGHRS, CDR2 YFSETQ. Trimming at V came to 0 bases and at J to 4 bases, leaving 6 bases not matched to a gene. The CDR3 spells CASSLASGTAYGYTF. The CDR3 DNA is TGCGCCAGCAGCTTGGCGTCCGGGACAGCCTATGGCTACACCTTC.

This clonotype has a handful of counts. V usage is TRBV28 and J usage is TRBJ1-1, with TRBD1 identical over 10 bases. The J segment lost 6 bases and the V segment lost 5 bases, leaving 6 bases of the junction unmatched. The CDR3 covers 14 residues. Germline values: CDR1 MDHEN, CDR2 SYDVKM. CDR3 sequence: CASSPGTGDSEAFF. CDR3 in DNA: TGTGCCAGCAGTCCCGGGACAGGGGATTCTGAAGCTTTCTTT. The variable domain in full, with the rest retrieved from reference TRBV28 and TRBJ1-1, is DVKVTQSSRYLVKRTGEKVFLECVQDMDHENMFWYRQDPGLGLRLIYFSYDVKMKEKGDIPEGYSVSREKKERFSLILESASTNQTSMYLCASSPGTGDSEAFFGQGTRLTVV.

This clonotype has just a few counts. The chain joins TRBV12-3 or TRBV12-4 to TRBJ2-1, with D hard to call. The V and J ends lost 5 bases and 6 bases respectively, with 8 bases between them. The length of the CDR3 is 12 residues. CDR3: CASSGVGNEQFF. CDR3 DNA: TGTGCCAGCAGTGGGGTAGGCAATGAGCAGTTCTTC.

The rearrangement uses TRBV6-2 or TRBV6-3 and TRBJ1-3; D is perhaps TRBD1 (5 bases). Per the germline V gene, CDR1 is MNHEY and CDR2 is SVGEGT. The V end lost 1 base, the J end lost 0 bases, and 13 bases lay between the germline ends. There are 17 residues in the CDR3. The CDR3: CASSYFGRQSSGNTIYF. The CDR3 DNA follows: TGTGCCAGCAGTTACTTCGGCAGACAGAGCTCTGGAAACACCATATATTTT.

This chain connects TRBV5-1 to TRBJ1-3; D gene ambiguous. Germline CDR1 is SGHRS and CDR2 is YFSETQ. The CDR3 is 16 amino acids. The V end was cut by 1 base, the J end by 3 bases, with 14 bases between. The CDR3 DNA is TGCGCCAGCAGCTTGTCGGCGGGGTCCATTGGAAACACCATATATTTT. This codes for CASSLSAGSIGNTIYF.

The chain combines TRBV28 with TRBJ1-6; TRBD1 matches at 9 bases. The germline V gene has CDR1 MDHEN and CDR2 SYDVKM. The V gene end was trimmed by 6 bases and the J gene end by 3 bases; junction bases not matched to a gene: 3. The CDR3 runs to 15 residues. In DNA form, the CDR3 reads TGTGCCAGCAGCCGACAGGGGGACTATAATTCACCCCTCCACTTT. This codes for CASSRQGDYNSPLHF.

The chain recombines TRBV14 with TRBJ2-3, with a weak D call TRBD2 (5 bases). V was cut by 3 bases and J by 7 bases, with 11 bases left in between. Germline CDR1 reads SGHDN; CDR2 reads FVKESK. The CDR3 is made up of 13 amino acids. This CDR3 is CASSHLASNTQYF. The CDR3 bases are TGTGCCAGCAGCCATCTAGCATCGAATACGCAGTATTTT.

The rearrangement joins TRBV29-1 to TRBJ2-1, with D hard to call. Per germline, CDR1 SQVTM and CDR2 ANQGSEA. This CDR3 is built from 14 residues. Trimming stripped 7 bases from V and 5 bases from J, with 18 bases between. The CDR3 spells CSATGPGLDNEQFF. CDR3 nucleotide sequence: TGCAGCGCCACCGGACCGGGTTTAGACAATGAGCAGTTCTTC.

This clonotype was seen a handful of times. This sequence joins TRBV29-1 and TRBJ2-1; D might be TRBD2 (5 bases). The germline gives CDR1 SQVTM, CDR2 ANQGSEA. The V and J ends lost 2 bases and 9 bases respectively, with 17 bases between them. The CDR3 is 14 residues long. The CDR3 protein is CSVELRESEFEQFF. CDR3 sequence (DNA): TGCAGCGTTGAATTGAGGGAATCGGAATTTGAGCAGTTCTTC.

The genes are TRBV6-2 or TRBV6-3 and TRBJ2-3; 11 bases fit TRBD2. Germline V gene lookup returns CDR1 MNHEY and CDR2 SVGEGT. Losses at the gene ends were 4 bases for V and 2 bases for J; bases not matched to a gene: 5. The CDR3 spans 16 residues. The DNA for the CDR3 is TGTGCCAGCAGTTTCTTAGCGGGGGGGTTCACAGATACGCAGTATTTT. Translated, it gives CASSFLAGGFTDTQYF.

This chain links TRBV21-1 with TRBJ1-5; TRBD1, the table's D call, was not compared with the DNA. TRBV21-1 is shown as a pseudogene. The CDR3 is made up of 15 amino acids. CDR3 sequence: CASSKADRGHQPQHF. Written as DNA, the CDR3 is TGTGCCAGCAGCAAAGCGGACAGGGGGCACCAGCCCCAGCATTTT.

This clonotype was counted at least ten times. The rearrangement links TRBV6-6 to TRBJ1-3; no reliable D call. V gave up 6 bases and J gave up 4 bases, with 10 bases separating them. The V gene's germline CDR1 is MNHNY and CDR2 SVGAGI (reference sequence). The CDR3 runs to 13 residues. CDR3 sequence (DNA): TGTGCCAGCAGGACCTTTGTGGGAAACACCATATATTTT. As protein: CASRTFVGNTIYF.

This clonotype was counted a few times. The CDR3 loop reads CASVTGGGEKLFF. Here the CDR3 DNA reads TGTGCCAGTGTAACAGGGGGAGGTGAAAAACTGTTTTTT. V gene TRBV28 combines with J gene TRBJ1-4, with 8 bases lining up with TRBD1. V lost 9 bases to trimming and J lost 7 bases; unmatched junction nucleotides: 7. Germline V gives CDR1 MDHEN, CDR2 SYDVKM. The CDR3 covers 13 residues.

The chain carries TRBV4-3 and TRBJ2-1, with 12 bases fitting TRBD2. CDR3 length: 17 amino acids. Germline assignment: CDR1 LGHNA and CDR2 YSLEER. Losses at the gene ends were 4 bases for V and 4 bases for J; bases not matched to a gene: 8. The CDR3 DNA reads TGCGCCAGCAGCCCACTAGCGGGGGGCCTAAATTACAATGAGCAGTTCTTC. Its protein is CASSPLAGGLNYNEQFF.

The J gene is TRBJ2-2, the V gene TRBV11-2; D gene unclear. The germline CDR1 and CDR2 sequences are SGHAT and FQNNGV. There are 13 residues in the CDR3. Trimming left V 2 bases short and J 2 bases short, with 3 bases between. CDR3 sequence (DNA): TGTGCCAGCAGCTTATCTAACACCGGGGAGCTGTTTTTT. Translating it yields CASSLSNTGELFF.

This clonotype came up a few times. The chain is built from TRBV18 and TRBJ2-3; the D gene could be TRBD1 or TRBD2 (5 bases each). The V end was cut by 2 bases, the J end by 7 bases, with 16 bases between. Germline CDR1 KGHSH, CDR2 LQKENI. The CDR3 contains 15 residues. The CDR3, as DNA: TGTGCCAGCTCACCAGACGGCAGAGGGGCGAATACGCAGTATTTT. The encoded protein is CASSPDGRGANTQYF. The full variable domain, with the rest looked up from reference TRBV18 and TRBJ2-3, is NAGVMQNPRHLVRRRGQEARLRCSPMKGHSHVYWYRQLPEEGLKFMVYLQKENIIDESGMPKERFSAEFPKEGPSILRIQQVVRGDSAAYFCASSPDGRGANTQYFGPGTRLTVL.

The table lists this clonotype with many counts. DNA for the CDR3: TGTGCCAGCAGTGGACAGCTTAGCAATCAGCCCCAGCATTTT. Encoded protein: CASSGQLSNQPQHF. J is TRBJ1-5 and V is TRBV27, with a possible D match to TRBD1 (6 bases). V was pared by 5 bases and J by 0 bases, with 8 bases between. Germline V lookup: CDR1 MNHEY, CDR2 SMNVEV (reference sequence). CDR3 length: 14 residues.

This clonotype was recorded a few times. This chain's CDR3 is CASSLDGRGHGYTF. CDR3 coding DNA: TGTGCCAGCAGCTTAGATGGCAGGGGGCATGGCTACACCTTC. V and J are TRBV7-2 and TRBJ1-2, with 8 bases matching TRBD1. Trimming took 1 base from V and 6 from J; bases not matched to a gene: 4. The CDR3 is 14 residues long. Germline lookup yields CDR1 SGHTA and CDR2 FQGNSA. The variable domain in full, with the rest retrieved from reference TRBV7-2 and TRBJ1-2, is GAGVSQSPSNKVTEKGKDVELRCDPISGHTALYWYRQSLGQGLEFLIYFQGNSAPDKSGLPSDRFSAERTGGSVSTLTIQRTQQEDSAVYLCASSLDGRGHGYTFGSGTRLTVV.

A few counts support this clonotype. The chain combines TRBV29-1 with TRBJ1-1; D gene uncertain. The CDR3 runs 12 residues. Germline CDR1 is SQVTM and CDR2 is ANQGSEA. The V gene lost 3 bases and the J gene lost 6 bases, with 11 bases spanning the gap. CDR3 residues: CSVDWGEPEAFF. The CDR3 DNA reads TGCAGCGTTGATTGGGGTGAGCCTGAAGCTTTCTTT.

This clonotype is labeled as medium-sized. V gene TRBV1 combines with J gene TRBJ2-1; the table's D call, TRBD2, has no DNA check behind it. TRBV1 is listed as a pseudogene. CDR3 length: 17 residues. The CDR3 spells CTSSQGLGLASYNEQFF. CDR3 bases: TGCACCAGCAGCCAAGGATTAGGACTAGCTTCCTACAATGAGCAGTTCTTC.